This T cell receptor beta chain emerged from a study of shared clonotypes between healthy human individuals. Findings and limits, study-wide: It was anticipated that sequencing depth would influence how many clonotypes donors shared. In the sorted subsets, rarefaction showed sequencing was incomplete despite large depth.

Points on this clone: Its target is unknown.

How the authors handled the data: Because ImmunoSEQ provided only junction sequences with no quality scores, the filtering differed. Data came from immunoSEQ multiplex PCR; TCRdb stores just in-frame clones and leaves some out. The V and J calls and clone size come from that table; D and trimming were worked out from the DNA. Of about 680,000 clones in the sample, about 74% were seen once. This CDR3 comprises 14 residues. The J segment lost 7 bases and the V segment lost 2 bases, leaving 9 bases of the junction unmatched. Germline V CDR1 and CDR2: SGHRS, YFSETQ. The sample was memory CD4+ T cells sorted from blood. As for subset: CD45RA-negative fraction. The receptor's source is a woman under 40 in good health. The gene calls are TRBV5-1 and TRBJ2-7, with TRBD2 identical over 7 bases. This chain's CDR3 is CASSLYAGVGEQYF. The CDR3 DNA reads TGCGCCAGCAGCTTATATGCGGGAGTGGGTGAGCAGTACTTC.